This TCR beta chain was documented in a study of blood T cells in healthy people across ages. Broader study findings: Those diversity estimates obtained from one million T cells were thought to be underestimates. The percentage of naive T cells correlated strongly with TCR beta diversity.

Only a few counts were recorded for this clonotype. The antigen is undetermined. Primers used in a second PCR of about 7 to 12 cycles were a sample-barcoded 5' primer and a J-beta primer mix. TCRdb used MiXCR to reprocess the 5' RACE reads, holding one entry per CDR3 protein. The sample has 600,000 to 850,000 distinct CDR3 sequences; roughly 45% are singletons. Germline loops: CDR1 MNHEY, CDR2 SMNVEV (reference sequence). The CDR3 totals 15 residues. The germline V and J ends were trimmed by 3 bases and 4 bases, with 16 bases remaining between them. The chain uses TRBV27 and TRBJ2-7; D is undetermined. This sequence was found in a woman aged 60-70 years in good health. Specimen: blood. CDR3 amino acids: CASSFRLPGPYEQYF. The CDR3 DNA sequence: TGTGCCAGCAGTTTTCGCCTCCCGGGTCCATACGAGCAGTACTTC.